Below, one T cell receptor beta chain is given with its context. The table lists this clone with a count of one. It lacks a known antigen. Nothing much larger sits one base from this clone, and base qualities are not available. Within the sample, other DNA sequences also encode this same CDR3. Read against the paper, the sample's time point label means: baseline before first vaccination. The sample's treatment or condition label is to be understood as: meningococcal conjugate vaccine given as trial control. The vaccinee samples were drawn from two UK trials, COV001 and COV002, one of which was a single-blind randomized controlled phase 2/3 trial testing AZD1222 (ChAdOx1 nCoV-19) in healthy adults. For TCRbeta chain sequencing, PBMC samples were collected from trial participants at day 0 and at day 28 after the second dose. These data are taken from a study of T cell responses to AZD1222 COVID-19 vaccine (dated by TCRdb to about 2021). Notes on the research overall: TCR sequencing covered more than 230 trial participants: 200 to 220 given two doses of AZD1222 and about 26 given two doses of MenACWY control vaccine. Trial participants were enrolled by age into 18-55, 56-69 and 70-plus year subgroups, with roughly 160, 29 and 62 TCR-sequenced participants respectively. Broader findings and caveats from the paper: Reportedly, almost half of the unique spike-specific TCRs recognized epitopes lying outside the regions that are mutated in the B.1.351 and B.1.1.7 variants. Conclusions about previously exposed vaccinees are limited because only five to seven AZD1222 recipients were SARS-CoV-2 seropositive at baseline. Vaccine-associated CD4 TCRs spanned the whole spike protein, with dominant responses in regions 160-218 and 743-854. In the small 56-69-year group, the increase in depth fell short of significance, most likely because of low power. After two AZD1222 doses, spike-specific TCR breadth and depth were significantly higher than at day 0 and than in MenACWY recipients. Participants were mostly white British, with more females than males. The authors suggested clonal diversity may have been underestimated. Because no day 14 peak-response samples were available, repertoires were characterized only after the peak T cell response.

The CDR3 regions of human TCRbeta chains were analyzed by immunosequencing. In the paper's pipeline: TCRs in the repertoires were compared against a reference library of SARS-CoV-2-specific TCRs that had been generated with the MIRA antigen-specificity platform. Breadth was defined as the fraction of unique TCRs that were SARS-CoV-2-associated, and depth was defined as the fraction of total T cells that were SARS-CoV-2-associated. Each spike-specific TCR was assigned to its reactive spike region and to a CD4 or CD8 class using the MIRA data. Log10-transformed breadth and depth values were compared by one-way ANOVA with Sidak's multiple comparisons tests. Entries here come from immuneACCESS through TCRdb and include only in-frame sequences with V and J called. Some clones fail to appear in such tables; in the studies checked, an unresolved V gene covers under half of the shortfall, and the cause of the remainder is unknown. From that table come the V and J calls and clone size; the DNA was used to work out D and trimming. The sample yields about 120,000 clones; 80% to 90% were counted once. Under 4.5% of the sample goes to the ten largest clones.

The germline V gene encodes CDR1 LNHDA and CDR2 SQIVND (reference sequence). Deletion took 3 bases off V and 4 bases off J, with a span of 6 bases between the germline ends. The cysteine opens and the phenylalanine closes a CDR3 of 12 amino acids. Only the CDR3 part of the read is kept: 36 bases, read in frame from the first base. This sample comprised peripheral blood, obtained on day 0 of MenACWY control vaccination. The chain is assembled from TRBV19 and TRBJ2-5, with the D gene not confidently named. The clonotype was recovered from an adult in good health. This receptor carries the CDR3 CASSIGGETQYF. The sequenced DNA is TGTGCCAGTAGTATCGGTGGAGAGACCCAGTACTTC.